The present entry profiles one T cell receptor beta chain with its context. Its antigen is still unknown. A single record per CDR3 protein comes from TCRdb applying MiXCR to the 5' RACE reads. Found here are around 1.7 million distinct CDR3 sequences, about 32% of them singletons; the top ten hold about 0.27%. The CDR3 spans 14 residues. V lost 4 bases and J 5 bases, leaving 11 bases between the germline ends. CDR1 is LNHDA, CDR2 SQIVND, per germline (reference sequence). This sample stems from a study of identical twins. General study findings and limits: Models predicted less out-of-frame TCR alpha sharing in monozygotic twins than was found.

The chain uses TRBV19 and TRBJ1-4, with D possibly being TRBD1 (5 bases). The specimen was cord blood. The receptor was isolated from a newborn girl in good health. CDR3: CASSTGTLNEKLFF. Written as DNA, the CDR3 is TGTGCCAGTAGTACCGGGACCCTCAATGAAAAACTGTTTTTT.